This T cell receptor beta chain is drawn from a study of Graves' ophthalmopathy and Graves' hyperthyroidism. Findings and limits, study-wide: It was with about 68% sensitivity and about 72% specificity that the model predicted ophthalmopathy progression.

Per germline, CDR1 ENHRY and CDR2 SYGVKD. CDR3 length: 15 amino acids. The junction had 11 bases not matched to a gene; V was cut back by 7 bases and J by 10 bases. For this clonotype: Its antigen is unidentified.

Scientists amplified the TCR beta CDR3 regions from RNA transcripts. An opening RT-PCR round employed HTBI primers and preceded a second-round multiplex PCR. A single record per CDR3 protein comes from TCRdb applying MiXCR to the multiplex PCR reads. The sample has more than 1,000,000 distinct CDR3 sequences, roughly 35% seen once. Lactation, pregnancy, uncontrolled infections and other autoimmune diseases were all grounds for excluding patients. A diagnosis was made from clinical symptoms together with serum thyroxine, TRAb, thyroid ultrasound and orbital computed tomography. The sample consisted of peripheral blood or thyroid tissue (not recorded which). This sequence joins TRBV10-3 and TRBJ2-2, with 11 bases identical to TRBD2. The origin of this receptor is an adult man with Graves' hyperthyroidism. The CDR3 here is CAIKTSGGPLEELFF. CDR3 nucleotide sequence: TGTGCCATCAAAACTAGCGGGGGACCACTTGAGGAGCTGTTTTTT.